This TCR beta chain stems from a study of T cell repertoires in cytomegalovirus infection. Study details: TCR beta signatures that were public indicated CMV infection and matching HLA type.

Turning to this clonotype: What it recognizes is unknown.

TCRdb used MiXCR to reprocess the reads, holding one entry per CDR3 protein. The sample has approximately 730,000 distinct CDR3 sequences, roughly 29% seen once. With 4 bases removed from V and 1 base from J, the gap between germline ends came to 11 bases. Germline CDR1 MNHEY, CDR2 SVGAGI. CDR3 length: 14 residues. Study outcomes and limitations: Ex vivo responses were dominated by HLA-C-restricted CMV-specific TCR beta clonotypes.

V usage is TRBV6-5 and J usage is TRBJ2-7; D may correspond to TRBD1 or TRBD2 (5 bases each). The clonotype was recovered from a human donor in good health (CMV status not recorded). Some clones in this sample may be carry-over from other donors' samples. The source was cultured CD8+ T cells from PBMCs, collected from culture after CMV antigen stimulation. The CDR3 loop reads CASSFRDGSYEQYF. The CDR3 coding sequence is TGTGCCAGCAGTTTTCGGGACGGTTCCTACGAGCAGTACTTC.